This T cell receptor beta chain stems from a study of human T cells and chemical hapten exposure. Overall study: Slight volume differences across pooled libraries mainly accounted for varying per-sample TCR yields. Broader study findings: Among TCRs, those above 1 in 1000 frequency were unaffected by DPC sensitization.

Stated time point: healthy volunteer bleed at 2 weeks. Unfractionated whole blood was the source of the extracted total RNA. The study's library attached unique molecular identifiers to single cDNA molecules. Authors' methods: Sample TCR counts, which ranged from roughly 20,000 to 750,000, had a median of approximately 100,000. TCRdb used MiXCR to reprocess the RACE reads, holding one entry per CDR3 protein. TCRdb, rather than the study authors, made the V and J calls. This sample yields roughly 130,000 distinct CDR3 sequences, of which around 8.3% are seen a single time; around 1.9% belongs to the top ten. Remarks on this clonotype: The antigen is not known.

The receptor's source is a male donor in good health. Some clones in this sample may be carry-over from other donors' samples. Sequencing was performed on whole blood.

In nucleotides, the CDR3 is TGTGCCAGCAGTTTCGGCCTCTCGCGGGGGGGCGGGTCCTACAATGAGCAGTTCTTC. Protein sequence: CASSFGLSRGGGSYNEQFF. The V call is TRBV12-3 or TRBV12-4, the J call TRBJ2-1; 9 bases map to TRBD2. This CDR3 spans 19 amino acids. V was clipped by 3 bases and J by 1 base; unmatched bases: 13.